These 29 T cell receptor beta chains came from one sample sequenced in a study of T cell clonality in common variable immunodeficiency. Notes on the study in general: Common variable immunodeficiency TCR beta sequences reportedly had fewer deletions and N-nucleotide insertions.

No cognate antigen is known for these TCRs. Only in-frame clones appear in the TCRdb table, and some are missing; sequencing was by immunoSEQ multiplex PCR. The sample yields about 20,000 clones, without any singletons. Sequenced input: peripheral blood mononuclear cells. The source is a human donor with common variable immunodeficiency.

This clone was seen many times. The read is 3 residues too short to cover the CDR3 end, so that end is filled in from the germline J gene. In the same sample, other DNA sequences code for this CDR3. The genes are TRBV19 and TRBJ2-2; D not certain. This CDR3 region has 14 residues. V lost 5 bases, J lost 6 bases, and 13 bases lay in between. The V gene's germline CDR1 is LNHDA and CDR2 SQIVND (reference sequence). This CDR3 is CASSLKGAAGELFF. The CDR3 DNA, read in part, is TGTGCCAGTAGTTTGAAGGGTGCCGCCGGGGAG.

This clone was found many times. The CDR3 end falls 3 residues outside the read, so it is completed with the germline J gene. The chain has TRBV5-1 and TRBJ2-2; D is perhaps TRBD2 (5 bases). The CDR3 runs 13 residues. V dropped 0 bases and J dropped 6 bases, with 6 bases sitting between them. The germline gives CDR1 SGHRS, CDR2 YFSETQ. CDR3 protein: CASSLERSGELFF. The sequenced part of the CDR3 DNA is TGCGCCAGCAGCTTGGAGCGGTCCGGGGAG.

This clone showed up just a few times. The read is 3 residues too short to cover the CDR3 end, so that end is filled in from the germline J gene. Other nucleotide sequences in the sample specify the same CDR3. The genes are TRBV18 and TRBJ2-2; D ambiguous. This CDR3 comprises 16 residues. Looked up from germline, CDR1 is KGHSH and CDR2 is LQKENI. Trimming shortened V by 2 bases and J by 5 bases, and 15 bases separated the two germline ends. CDR3 bases read: TGTGCCAGCTCACCAACGGCCACAGCTGGGACCGGGGAG. Translating it yields CASSPTATAGTGE. The CDR3, in full, reads CASSPTATAGTGELFF.

This clone was seen many times. The read stops 3 residues short of the end of the CDR3; the missing end is completed from the germline J gene. The chain carries TRBV18 and TRBJ1-1; D is ambiguous. The CDR3 loop spans 12 amino acids. Trimming left V 6 bases short and J 3 bases short, with 8 bases between. The germline gives CDR1 KGHSH, CDR2 LQKENI. Partial CDR3 DNA: TGTGCCAGCTCCCTAACCTACACTGAA. It is translated as CASSLTYTE. The whole CDR3 region reads CASSLTYTEAFF. Complete variable domain (other parts from reference TRBV18 and TRBJ1-1): NAGVMQNPRHLVRRRGQEARLRCSPMKGHSHVYWYRQLPEEGLKFMVYLQKENIIDESGMPKERFSAEFPKEGPSILRIQQVVRGDSAAYFCASSLTYTEAFFGQGTRLTVV.

In its sample, this clone was seen a few times. The missing CDR3 end, 3 residues past where the read stops, is filled in from the germline J gene. V and J are TRBV5-1 and TRBJ2-1, with 8 bases matching TRBD1. This CDR3 has 15 residues. Germline CDR1 reads SGHRS; CDR2 reads YFSETQ. With V trimmed by 3 bases and J by 1 base, 3 bases remained unmatched. CDR3 bases read: TGCGCCAGCAGCTCCGGGACAGGATCCTACAATGAG. This sequence encodes CASSSGTGSYNE. The entire CDR3 sequence reads CASSSGTGSYNEQFF.

There are a few counts of this clone. The CDR3 end falls 3 residues outside the read, so it is completed with the germline J gene. The chain links TRBV19 to TRBJ2-3, with D tentatively TRBD2 (6 bases). The germline gives CDR1 LNHDA, CDR2 SQIVND (reference sequence). V lost 3 bases to trimming and J lost 4 bases, with 11 bases between them. The CDR3 has 14 residues. The covered CDR3 bases are TGTGCCAGTAGTATCGGAGGGGCATCAGATACG. Translation: CASSIGGASDT. The whole CDR3 sequence is CASSIGGASDTQYF.

This clone was counted many times. Read coverage stops 3 residues before the CDR3 terminus; the germline J gene supplies the remainder. The rearrangement links TRBV19 to TRBJ1-4; TRBD1 matches 8 bases. The junction had 4 bases not matched to a gene; V was cut back by 4 bases and J by 6 bases. The CDR3 consists of 14 residues. CDR1 and CDR2 (germline): LNHDA, SQIVND (reference sequence). This chain's CDR3 is CASSTDRGDEKLFF. Incomplete CDR3 DNA: TGTGCCAGTAGTACCGACAGGGGTGATGAAAAA. Together with reference TRBV19 and TRBJ1-4, the CDR3 gives the full variable domain: DGGITQSPKYLFRKEGQNVTLSCEQNLNHDAMYWYRQDPGQGLRLIYYSQIVNDFQKGDIAEGYSVSREKKESFPLTVTSAQKNPTAFYLCASSTDRGDEKLFFGSGTQLSVL.

This clone was counted only a few times. The read ends 3 residues before the CDR3 terminus; that terminus is restored from the germline J gene. The chain links TRBV20-1 to TRBJ2-7; D is possibly TRBD2 (6 bases). The V gene's germline CDR1 is DFQATT and CDR2 SNEGSKA (reference sequence). V lost 6 bases, J lost 6 bases, and 21 bases lay in between. The CDR3 covers 14 residues. The CDR3 DNA, read in part, is TGCAGTGCCCAGGAGGTTGGAGGGTACGGCGAG. This codes for CSAQEVGGYGE. The whole CDR3 reads CSAQEVGGYGEQYF.

Turning to this clone: The read comes to an end 3 residues before the CDR3 does, leaving the germline J gene to fill in the end. V usage is TRBV19 and J usage is TRBJ2-7; a possible D gene is TRBD2 (6 bases). The germline gives CDR1 LNHDA, CDR2 SQIVND (reference sequence). The CDR3 length is 14 residues. Trimming stripped 3 bases from V and 3 bases from J, with 12 bases between. This CDR3 reads CASSILGGLYEQYF. Incomplete CDR3 DNA: TGTGCCAGTAGTATCCTTGGGGGACTCTACGAG.

For this clone: The read ends 3 residues shy of where the CDR3 ends; the end is completed using the germline J gene. This rearrangement joins TRBV6-7 to TRBJ2-4; 7 bases fit TRBD1. TRBV6-7 is marked as an open reading frame, function uncertain. The CDR3 extends over 12 amino acids. J was trimmed by 5 bases and V by 8 bases; bases with no gene match: 3. Incomplete CDR3 DNA: TGTGCCAGCCGACAGGGCGAAAACATT. As protein: CASRQGENI. The full CDR3 reads CASRQGENIQYF.

In this sample, this clone turned up a few times. At one boundary the junction diverges from the germline segment, which might be a read error. The read terminates 3 residues ahead of where the CDR3 ends, so the germline J gene completes it. The same CDR3 is also encoded by other DNA sequences in this sample. This rearrangement joins TRBV7-2 to TRBJ1-1; D call uncertain. Looked up from germline, CDR1 is SGHTA and CDR2 is FQGNSA. CDR3 length equals 15 residues. The DNA read from the CDR3 is TGTGCCAGCAGCCTAGCTCGCACACAGAACACTGAA. Translating it yields CASSLARTQNTE. The whole CDR3 sequence is CASSLARTQNTEAFF.

This clone was picked up a small number of times. The read comes to an end 3 residues before the CDR3 does, leaving the germline J gene to fill in the end. This chain uses TRBV19 with TRBJ2-3; D might be TRBD2 (6 bases). Trimming took 4 bases from V and 2 from J, leaving 19 bases between them. There are 17 residues in the CDR3. In germline, CDR1 is LNHDA, CDR2 SQIVND (reference sequence). This CDR3 reads CASSKRLVVYLTDTQYF. Partial CDR3 DNA: TGTGCCAGTAGTAAACGACTAGTAGTTTATCTCACAGATACG.

Ten or more counts support this clone. The missing CDR3 end, 3 residues past where the read stops, is filled in from the germline J gene. The chain couples TRBV20-1 to TRBJ2-2, with 13 bases that match TRBD2. CDR1 DFQATT and CDR2 SNEGSKA come from the germline V gene (reference sequence). J was trimmed by 6 bases and V by 3 bases; bases with no gene match: 1. The CDR3 spans 14 residues. The DNA read from the CDR3 is TGCAGTGCTAGGGGACTAGCGGGGTCCGGGGAG. It specifies CSARGLAGSGE. The whole CDR3 sequence is CSARGLAGSGELFF.

This clone occurred a few times. Read coverage stops 3 residues before the CDR3 terminus; the germline J gene supplies the remainder. The V gene is TRBV7-6, the J gene TRBJ2-3; 14 positions agree with TRBD2. The germline V gene has CDR1 SGHVS and CDR2 FNYEAQ. Losses at the gene ends were 5 bases for V and 7 bases for J; bases not matched to a gene: 8. CDR3 length: 16 amino acids. CDR3 bases read: TGTGCCAGCAGCGAAGGGACTAGCGGGGGCCTCAATACG. It specifies CASSEGTSGGLNT. The whole CDR3 is CASSEGTSGGLNTQYF.

This clone showed up just a few times. The read finishes 3 residues shy of the CDR3 end, and the germline J gene is used to complete it. The rearrangement joins TRBV6-1 to TRBJ1-5; 8 bases map to TRBD1. Losses at the gene ends were 4 bases for V and 4 bases for J; bases not matched to a gene: 3. CDR1 is MNHNS and CDR2 is SASEGT in the germline V gene. CDR3 length: 14 amino acids. CDR3 DNA, as far as it was read: TGTGCCAGCAGTGTCAACAGGGGGAATCAGCCC. Residues: CASSVNRGNQP. The whole CDR3 region reads CASSVNRGNQPQHF.

In regard to this clone: The read gets to within 3 residues of the CDR3 end, and the germline J gene fills in the rest. This sequence joins TRBV19 and TRBJ2-1; 8 bases map to TRBD2. The germline V gene encodes CDR1 LNHDA and CDR2 SQIVND (reference sequence). This CDR3 spans 13 amino acids. V lost 7 bases and J lost 6; bases outside the gene matches: 5. CDR3 protein: CASITGGANEQFF. CDR3 DNA, as far as it was read: TGTGCCAGTATAACCGGGGGGGCCAATGAG.

This clone was detected many times. The read stops 3 residues short of the end of the CDR3; the missing end is completed from the germline J gene. The chain recombines TRBV12-5 with TRBJ2-3, with 8 bases fitting TRBD1. CDR3 length: 18 amino acids. Looked up from germline, CDR1 is LGHNT and CDR2 is FRNRAP. Losses at the gene ends were 1 base for V and 1 base for J; bases not matched to a gene: 10. The covered CDR3 bases are TGTGCTAGTGGTTTGGACAACGGACAGGGAGTCGGCACAGATACG. As protein: CASGLDNGQGVGTDT. The full CDR3 protein is CASGLDNGQGVGTDTQYF.

This clone was seen at least ten times. The part of the CDR3 DNA that was read is TGTGCCAGCAGCCCTATAAGCCCGAACACTGAA. This encodes CASSPISPNTE. The whole CDR3 is CASSPISPNTEAFF. The rearrangement links TRBV7-3 to TRBJ1-1; D not resolved. The CDR3 goes on 3 residues after the read ends, and that part is filled in from the germline J gene. Trimming took off 5 bases at V and 1 base at J, with 11 bases between the two ends. Germline CDR1 and CDR2: SGHTA and FQGTGA. The CDR3 is made up of 14 amino acids. Full variable domain (rest looked up from reference TRBV7-3 and TRBJ1-1): GAGVSQTPSNKVTEKGKYVELRCDPISGHTALYWYRQSLGQGPEFLIYFQGTGAADDSGLPNDRFFAVRPEGSVSTLKIQRTERGDSAVYLCASSPISPNTEAFFGQGTRLTVV.

A note on this clone: The read gets to within 3 residues of the CDR3 end, and the germline J gene fills in the rest. The rearrangement links TRBV18 to TRBJ1-2; D perhaps matches TRBD1 (6 bases). From germline, CDR1 is KGHSH and CDR2 LQKENI. The germline V and J ends were trimmed by 0 bases and 4 bases, with 12 bases remaining between them. There are 15 residues in the CDR3. CDR3 loop: CASSPPNSQGYGYTF. CDR3 DNA (partial): TGTGCCAGCTCACCACCTAATTCACAGGGCTATGGC.

This clone came up a few times. Read sequence stops 3 residues before the CDR3 end, and the germline J gene provides the missing end. This sequence joins TRBV7-7 and TRBJ1-5, with 8 bases lining up with TRBD1. Trimming removed 4 bases from V and 5 bases from J; junction bases left unmatched: 4. The CDR3 loop spans 14 amino acids. Germline-derived CDR1 and CDR2 are SSHAT and FNYEAQ (reference sequence). The sequenced CDR3 bases are TGTGCCAGCAGCTGGGACAGGCAGGATCAGCCC. It encodes CASSWDRQDQP. In full, the CDR3 is CASSWDRQDQPQHF.

This clone came up a few times. The DNA ends 3 residues before the CDR3 does, and the rest of the CDR3 is filled in from the germline J gene. The identical CDR3 is also encoded by other nucleotide sequences in the sample. This sequence joins TRBV7-9 and TRBJ2-3; possibly TRBD1 for D (6 bases). V lost 8 bases to trimming and J lost 1 base, with 10 bases between them. Germline CDR1 SEHNR, CDR2 FQNEAQ (reference sequence). The CDR3 contains 13 residues. The CDR3 loop reads CASLQGGTDTQYF. The part of the CDR3 DNA that was read is TGTGCCAGCCTACAGGGTGGCACAGATACG.

As concerns this clone: The missing CDR3 end, 3 residues past where the read stops, is filled in from the germline J gene. The V and J genes are TRBV20-1 and TRBJ2-7, with D possibly TRBD1 on 5 matching bases. The CDR3 spans 12 residues. The V end lost 6 bases, the J end lost 4 bases, and 13 bases lay between the germline ends. The germline CDR1 and CDR2 sequences are DFQATT and SNEGSKA (reference sequence). The CDR3 region is CSAVQGDYEQYF. CDR3 bases read: TGCAGTGCAGTCCAAGGGGATTACGAG.

Turning to this clone: The CDR3 end falls 3 residues outside the read, so it is completed with the germline J gene. This rearrangement joins TRBV6-2 or TRBV6-3 to TRBJ2-5; maybe TRBD2 (5 bases). Germline V gives CDR1 MNHEY, CDR2 SVGEGT. The CDR3 contains 14 residues. V was shortened by 5 bases and J by 4 bases, with 14 bases between the two germline ends. CDR3 sequence: CASSTVVARETQYF. CDR3 bases read: TGTGCCAGCAGTACCGTGGTAGCGAGAGAGACC.

The table lists this clone with many counts. The CDR3 end lies 3 residues beyond the end of the read and is filled in from the germline J gene. This sequence joins TRBV7-6 and TRBJ2-2; 9 positions match TRBD1. The CDR3 length is 14 residues. J gave up 4 bases and V 3 bases, and 0 bases lay outside the gene matches. The germline gives CDR1 SGHVS, CDR2 FNYEAQ. The CDR3 here is CASSLTGGTGELFF. The sequenced part of the CDR3 DNA is TGTGCCAGCAGCTTGACAGGGGGCACCGGGGAG.

In its sample, this clone was seen many times. From the germline J gene comes the end of the CDR3, since the read stops 3 residues before it. V gene TRBV13 combines with J gene TRBJ1-6; 7 positions match TRBD1. V was clipped by 0 bases and J by 10 bases; unmatched bases: 3. The CDR3 extends over 14 amino acids. The germline CDR1 and CDR2 sequences are PRHDT and FYEKMQ (reference sequence). The CDR3 bases that were read are TGTGCCAGCAGCTTAGGGCAGGGGGGATCACCC. Its protein product is CASSLGQGGSP. The full CDR3 protein is CASSLGQGGSPLHF.

Comments on this clone: The read comes to an end 3 residues before the CDR3 does, leaving the germline J gene to fill in the end. V gene TRBV5-1 combines with J gene TRBJ2-5; D not resolved. This CDR3 comprises 12 residues. Germline loops: CDR1 SGHRS, CDR2 YFSETQ. V dropped 2 bases and J dropped 5 bases, with 7 bases sitting between them. The CDR3 loop reads CASSFPPETQYF. CDR3 DNA (partial): TGCGCCAGCAGCTTCCCCCCGGAGACC.

On this clone: The read ends 3 residues shy of where the CDR3 ends; the end is completed using the germline J gene. The chain links TRBV18 to TRBJ2-6; 7 bases fit TRBD1. The ends lost 4 bases at V and 2 bases at J; junction bases unmatched: 8. The CDR3 is 17 amino acids. Germline V gene data show CDR1 as KGHSH and CDR2 as LQKENI. The CDR3 is CASSRGNRGTGANVLTF. CDR3 DNA (partial): TGTGCCAGCTCACGAGGGAACAGGGGAACTGGGGCCAACGTC.

This clone was detected a few times. The read ends 3 residues shy of where the CDR3 ends; the end is completed using the germline J gene. The chain joins TRBV2 to TRBJ2-2; no firm D call. Germline V CDR1 and CDR2: SNHLY, FYNNEI. Trimming took off 6 bases at V and 0 bases at J, with 5 bases between the two ends. The CDR3 totals 13 residues. Incomplete CDR3 DNA: TGTGCCAGCAGCCTATCGAACACCGGGGAG. This gives the protein CASSLSNTGE. The complete CDR3 reads CASSLSNTGELFF.

CDR3 bases read: TGTGCCAGCTCCCTAGGACAGCCGGGAAACACTGAA. It is translated as CASSLGQPGNTE. The whole CDR3 is CASSLGQPGNTEAFF. V and J are TRBV18 and TRBJ1-1; tentative D call: TRBD1 (6 bases). The read comes to an end 3 residues before the CDR3 does, leaving the germline J gene to fill in the end. The CDR3 has 15 residues. Germline CDR1 and CDR2: KGHSH and LQKENI. V lost 6 bases and J lost 2, with 16 bases in between.